This TCR beta chain was sequenced for a study of molecular identifiers for immune sequencing clone quantification. Turning to the study itself: Sequencing covered four of five parts into which replicate RNA from approximately 22,000 or 94,000 naive CD8 cells was split.

Germline V lookup: CDR1 SNHLY, CDR2 FYNNEI. The CDR3 contains 17 residues. Trimming took off 2 bases at V and 0 bases at J, with 17 bases between the two ends. TCRdb re-analysed the PCR reads in MiXCR, keeping a single row per CDR3 protein. Of 50,000 to 70,000 distinct CDR3 sequences in the sample, about 18% were seen once. For naive CD8 T cells, sorting used the CD8+CD4-CCR7+CD45RA+ phenotype. The table lists this clonotype with many counts. The antigen is unknown. Notes on the study in general: Barcodes shared by identical TCR molecules could lead to underestimated sizes of highly expanded clones.

V usage is TRBV2 and J usage is TRBJ2-7; D possibly corresponds to TRBD1 (6 bases). The source material was naive CD8+ T cells from blood, with Jurkat cell RNA spiked in. Subset here: FACS-sorted CD8+CD4-CCR7+CD45RA+ naive T cells. The clonotype comes from a human donor in good health. Some libraries in this study had Jurkat cell RNA spiked in. The CDR3 sequence: CASSERRGGRSSYEQYF. The CDR3 region has the DNA TGTGCCAGCAGTGAAAGGAGAGGGGGTAGGAGCTCCTACGAGCAGTACTTC. Variable domain in full (rest from reference TRBV2 and TRBJ2-7): EPEVTQTPSHQVTQMGQEVILRCVPISNHLYFYWYRQILGQKVEFLVSFYNNEISEKSEIFDDQFSVERPDGSNFTLKIRSTKLEDSAMYFCASSERRGGRSSYEQYFGPGTRLTVT.